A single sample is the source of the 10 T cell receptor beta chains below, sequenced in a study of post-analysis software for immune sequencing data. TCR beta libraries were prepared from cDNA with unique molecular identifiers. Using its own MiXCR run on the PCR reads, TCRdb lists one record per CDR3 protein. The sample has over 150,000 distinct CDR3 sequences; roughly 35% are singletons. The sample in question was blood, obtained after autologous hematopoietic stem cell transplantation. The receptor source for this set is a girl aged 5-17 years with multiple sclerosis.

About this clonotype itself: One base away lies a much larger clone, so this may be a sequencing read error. The CDR3, as DNA: TGTGCCCGCAGTCCGGGACTAGCGGGCCCCTACGAGCAGTACTTC. Protein: CARSPGLAGPYEQYF. The rearrangement joins TRBV12-3 or TRBV12-4 to TRBJ2-7; 12 positions match TRBD2. This CDR3 spans 15 amino acids.

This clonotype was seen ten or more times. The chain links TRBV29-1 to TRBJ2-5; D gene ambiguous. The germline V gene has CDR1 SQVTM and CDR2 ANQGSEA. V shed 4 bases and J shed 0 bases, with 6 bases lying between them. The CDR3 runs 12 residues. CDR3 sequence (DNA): TGCAGCGTTGGATCGTACCAAGAGACCCAGTACTTC. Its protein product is CSVGSYQETQYF.

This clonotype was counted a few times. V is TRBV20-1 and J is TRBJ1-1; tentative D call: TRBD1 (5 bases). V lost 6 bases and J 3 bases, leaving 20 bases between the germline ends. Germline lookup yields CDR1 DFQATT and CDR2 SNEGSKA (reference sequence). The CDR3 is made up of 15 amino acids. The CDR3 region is CSAKEQDFRYTEAFF. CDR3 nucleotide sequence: TGCAGTGCCAAGGAACAGGATTTCCGATACACTGAAGCTTTCTTT.

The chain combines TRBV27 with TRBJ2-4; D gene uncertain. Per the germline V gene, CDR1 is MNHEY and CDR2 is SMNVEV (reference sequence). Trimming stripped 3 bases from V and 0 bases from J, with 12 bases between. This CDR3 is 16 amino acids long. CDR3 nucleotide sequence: TGTGCCAGCAGTTTTGTGTCGGACCTAGCCAAAAACATTCAGTACTTC. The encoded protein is CASSFVSDLAKNIQYF.

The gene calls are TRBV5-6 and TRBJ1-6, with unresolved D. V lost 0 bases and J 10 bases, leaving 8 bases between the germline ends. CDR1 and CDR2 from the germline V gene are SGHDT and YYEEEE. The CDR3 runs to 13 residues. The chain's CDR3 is CASSLGVASPLHF. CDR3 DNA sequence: TGTGCCAGCAGCTTGGGGGTTGCCTCACCCCTCCACTTT.

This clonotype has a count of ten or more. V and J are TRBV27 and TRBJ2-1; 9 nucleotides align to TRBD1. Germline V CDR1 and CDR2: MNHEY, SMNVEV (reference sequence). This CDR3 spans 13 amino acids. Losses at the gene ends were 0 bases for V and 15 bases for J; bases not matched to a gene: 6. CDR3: CASSLSTGGVMFF. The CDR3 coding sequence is TGTGCCAGCAGTTTATCGACAGGGGGAGTAATGTTCTTC.

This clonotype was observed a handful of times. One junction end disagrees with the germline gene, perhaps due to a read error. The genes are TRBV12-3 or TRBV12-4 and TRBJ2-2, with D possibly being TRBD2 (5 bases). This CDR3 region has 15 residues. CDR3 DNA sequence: TGTGCCAGCAGCTTAGCGTCAGTGAACACCGGGGAGCCGTTTTTT. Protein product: CASSLASVNTGEPFF.

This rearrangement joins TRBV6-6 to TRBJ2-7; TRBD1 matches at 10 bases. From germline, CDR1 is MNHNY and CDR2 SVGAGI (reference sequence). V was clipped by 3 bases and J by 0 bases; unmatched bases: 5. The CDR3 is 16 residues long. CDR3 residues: CASSYGRTGGSYEQYF. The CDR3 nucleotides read TGTGCCAGCAGTTATGGAAGGACAGGGGGCTCCTACGAGCAGTACTTC.

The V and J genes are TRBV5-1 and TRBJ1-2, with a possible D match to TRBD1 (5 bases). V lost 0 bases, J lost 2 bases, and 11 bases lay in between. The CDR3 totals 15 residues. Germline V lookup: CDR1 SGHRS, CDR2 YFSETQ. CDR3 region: CASSLGQIFNYGYTF. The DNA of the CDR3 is TGCGCCAGCAGCTTGGGACAGATTTTCAACTATGGCTACACCTTC.

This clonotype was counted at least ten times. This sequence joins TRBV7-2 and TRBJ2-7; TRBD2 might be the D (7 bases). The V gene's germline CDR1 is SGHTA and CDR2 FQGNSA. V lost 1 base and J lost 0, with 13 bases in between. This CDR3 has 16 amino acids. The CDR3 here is CASSLGGGGGSYEQYF. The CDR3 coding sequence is TGTGCCAGCAGCTTAGGGGGCGGGGGCGGCTCCTACGAGCAGTACTTC.